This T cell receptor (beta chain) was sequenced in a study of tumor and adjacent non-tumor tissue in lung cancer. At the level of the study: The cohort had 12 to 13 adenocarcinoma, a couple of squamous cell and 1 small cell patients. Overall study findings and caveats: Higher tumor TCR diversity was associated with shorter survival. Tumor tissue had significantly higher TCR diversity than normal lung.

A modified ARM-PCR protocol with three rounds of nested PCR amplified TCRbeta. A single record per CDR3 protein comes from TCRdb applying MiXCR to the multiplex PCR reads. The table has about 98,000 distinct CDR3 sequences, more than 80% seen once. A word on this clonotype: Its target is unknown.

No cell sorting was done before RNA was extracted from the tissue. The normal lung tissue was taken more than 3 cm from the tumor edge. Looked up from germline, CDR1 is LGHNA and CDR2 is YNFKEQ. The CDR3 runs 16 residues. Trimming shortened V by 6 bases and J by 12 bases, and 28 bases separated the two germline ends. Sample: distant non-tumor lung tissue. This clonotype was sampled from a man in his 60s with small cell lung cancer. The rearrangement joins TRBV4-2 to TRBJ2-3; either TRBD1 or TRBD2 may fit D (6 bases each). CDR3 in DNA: TGTGCCAGCAGTCGTCGAGGGGGGCCGGGAACAGCTACACAGTATTTT. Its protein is CASSRRGGPGTATQYF.